These 15 T cell receptor beta chains were sequenced from one sample in a study of beta chain features in type 1 diabetes. Points from the study as a whole: Shorter TCRB CDR3s, moderately but significantly so, were found in Type 1 diabetes patients in all four CD4+ subsets.

The whole isolated RNA underwent reverse transcription, so sequencing captured expressed TCRB transcripts. Using immunoSEQ multiplex PCR, the repertoire was profiled, and TCRdb retains in-frame clones only, with some absent. The sample carries 130,000 or so clones, over 15% recorded once. The antigens these receptors bind are not known. Sequences were obtained from central memory CD4+ T cells from blood. These TCRs come from a man under 40 with type 1 diabetes.

This clone was recorded a few times. The chain carries TRBV6-4 and TRBJ2-1; D is possibly TRBD2 (6 bases). Between the trimmed V and J ends, which lost 2 bases and 6 bases, there was a span of 11 bases. Germline V CDR1 and CDR2: MRHNA, SNTAGT. CDR3 length: 14 residues. The CDR3 protein is CASSDGTDPNEQFF. CDR3 coding DNA: TGTGCCAGCAGTGACGGGACTGACCCCAATGAGCAGTTCTTC.

This clone was detected a few times. V is TRBV9 and J is TRBJ1-2; D is undetermined. Germline V gene lookup returns CDR1 SGDLS and CDR2 YYNGEE. The CDR3 contains 16 residues. Trimming took off 4 bases at V and 2 bases at J, with 18 bases between the two ends. CDR3 coding DNA: TGTGCCAGCAGCTTAATGGGCGGTAGCTTAAACTATGGCTACACCTTC. Protein product: CASSLMGGSLNYGYTF.

The chain has TRBV6-5 and TRBJ2-3, with D hard to call. Germline V gene lookup returns CDR1 MNHEY and CDR2 SVGAGI. The length of the CDR3 is 13 residues. Trimming removed 0 bases at V and 5 bases at J, with 6 bases between. CDR3 in DNA: TGTGCCAGCAGTTACTCCTACGGAGATACGCAGTATTTT. It translates to CASSYSYGDTQYF.

On this clone: Other DNA sequences in this sample translate to the same CDR3. This CDR3 is CASSVQMNTEAFF. The CDR3 nucleotides read TGTGCCAGCAGCGTACAGATGAACACTGAAGCTTTCTTT. The chain couples TRBV9 to TRBJ1-1; D unresolved. Deletions cut 1 base from V and 0 bases from J, with 4 bases between. Germline V CDR1 and CDR2: SGDLS, YYNGEE. This CDR3 is 13 amino acids long.

This clone showed up just a few times. J is TRBJ2-7 and V is TRBV4-3; the match to TRBD1 covers 11 bases. V lost 3 bases, J lost 1 base, and 8 bases stayed unmatched. This CDR3 is 17 amino acids long. Looked up from germline, CDR1 is LGHNA and CDR2 is YSLEER. CDR3 residues: CASSQVRGQGVSYEQYF. The CDR3 DNA reads TGCGCCAGCAGCCAGGTGCGGGGACAGGGGGTGTCCTACGAGCAGTACTTC.

The chain combines TRBV12-5 with TRBJ2-3, with D possibly TRBD2 on 6 matching bases. V shed 5 bases and J shed 5 bases, with 14 bases lying between them. The CDR3 is made up of 14 amino acids. Germline CDR1 LGHNT, CDR2 FRNRAP. The CDR3 region has the DNA TGTGCTAGTGGTCTCGGGACTCGGGAAGATACGCAGTATTTT. It yields the protein CASGLGTREDTQYF. The whole variable domain, filled in from reference TRBV12-5 and TRBJ2-3, reads DARVTQTPRHKVTEMGQEVTMRCQPILGHNTVFWYRQTMMQGLELLAYFRNRAPLDDSGMPKDRFSAEMPDATLATLKIQPSEPRDSAVYFCASGLGTREDTQYFGPGTRLTVL.

This clone was seen more than once but under ten times. This chain links TRBV30 with TRBJ2-1; 13 bases align to TRBD2. Germline CDR1 is GTSNPN and CDR2 is SVGIG (reference sequence). CDR3 length equals 15 residues. V trimming: 5 bases; J trimming: 5 bases; junction bases outside the gene matches: 6. CDR3 amino acids: CAWLLAGGPNNEQFF. The CDR3 bases are TGTGCCTGGTTACTAGCGGGGGGGCCCAACAATGAGCAGTTCTTC.

This clone has a handful of counts. The gene calls are TRBV11-2 and TRBJ2-3; TRBD2 aligns across 10 bases. CDR3 size: 16 residues. Unmatched junction bases numbered 6, after V lost 1 base and J lost 5 bases. Germline V CDR1 and CDR2: SGHAT, FQNNGV. The CDR3 loop reads CASSLALAGVVDTQYF. The CDR3 bases are TGTGCCAGCAGCTTAGCGCTAGCGGGAGTGGTAGATACGCAGTATTTT.

The chain joins TRBV25-1 to TRBJ2-3; unclear D gene. This CDR3 is built from 11 residues. Trimming pared 3 bases from V and 12 bases from J, leaving 10 bases between. Germline-derived CDR1 and CDR2 are MGHDK and SYGVNS. CDR3 nucleotide sequence: TGTGCCAGCAGTGAGGAAGTCTCCCAGTATTTT. Residues: CASSEEVSQYF.

This chain connects TRBV29-1 to TRBJ2-1, with a tentative D call TRBD2 (5 bases). The CDR3 length is 14 residues. Germline V gene data show CDR1 as SQVTM and CDR2 as ANQGSEA. V lost 4 bases to trimming and J lost 4 bases, with 14 bases between them. CDR3 sequence: CSVGRQEVYNEQFF. DNA for the CDR3: TGCAGCGTTGGTAGGCAGGAGGTATACAATGAGCAGTTCTTC.

This clone was picked up a small number of times. This sequence joins TRBV11-3 and TRBJ2-5; D call uncertain. Germline V lookup: CDR1 SGHNT, CDR2 YENEEA. V lost 3 bases to trimming and J lost 4 bases, with 12 bases between them. The CDR3 covers 14 residues. The CDR3 DNA follows: TGTGCCAGCAGCTTTAATCGCTTGGGAGAGACCCAGTACTTC. As protein: CASSFNRLGETQYF.

This clone was recorded a few times. The chain joins TRBV9 to TRBJ1-2; possible D gene TRBD1, 5 bases. There are 12 residues in the CDR3. V dropped 0 bases and J dropped 7 bases, with 7 bases sitting between them. Per the germline V gene, CDR1 is SGDLS and CDR2 is YYNGEE. Written as DNA, the CDR3 is TGTGCCAGCAGCGTAGCAGGGCGTGGCTACACCTTC. This sequence encodes CASSVAGRGYTF.

This sequence joins TRBV18 and TRBJ2-5; no clear D gene. This CDR3 has 11 residues. Trimming cost V 5 bases and J 2 bases, with 3 bases left between them. Per germline, CDR1 KGHSH and CDR2 LQKENI. For the CDR3, the DNA is TGTGCCAGCTCAGATCAAGAGACCCAGTACTTC. Protein: CASSDQETQYF.

This clone was found a few times. The genes are TRBV6-6 and TRBJ2-1; the D is unclear. Per germline, CDR1 MNHNY and CDR2 SVGAGI (reference sequence). V lost 0 bases and J 6 bases, leaving 3 bases between the germline ends. The CDR3 has 12 residues. The CDR3 protein is CASSYSTNEQFF. The DNA for the CDR3 is TGTGCCAGCAGTTACTCGACCAATGAGCAGTTCTTC.

This clone was picked up a small number of times. The V call is TRBV10-1, the J call TRBJ2-2; 7 nucleotides match TRBD1. The CDR3 contains 14 residues. V gave up 3 bases and J gave up 4 bases; unmatched junction bases: 2. CDR1 is WNHNN, CDR2 SYGVQD, per germline (reference sequence). CDR3: CASSEGGGTGELFF. CDR3 nucleotides: TGCGCCAGCAGTGAAGGGGGCGGCACCGGGGAGCTGTTTTTT.